The next 21 T cell receptor beta chains were all read from a single sample in a study of blood T cells in healthy people across ages. Sample-barcoded 5' priming and a J-beta primer mix drove a second PCR of roughly 6 to 12 cycles. TCRdb fed the 5' RACE reads into MiXCR, producing one record per CDR3 protein. The sample carries 1.2 million to 1.5 million distinct CDR3 sequences, 42% recorded once. The specimen was blood. Source of these receptors: a young woman in good health.

This sequence joins TRBV15 and TRBJ1-5; tentative D call: TRBD1 (6 bases). Trimming stripped 4 bases from V and 4 bases from J, with 20 bases between. The CDR3 totals 17 residues. The V gene's germline CDR1 is LNHNV and CDR2 YYDKDF (reference sequence). CDR3 region: CATSTGHPLLSNQPQHF. CDR3 DNA sequence: TGTGCCACCAGCACGGGACACCCTCTGTTGTCAAATCAGCCCCAGCATTTT.

This chain links TRBV6-2 or TRBV6-3 with TRBJ2-2; D is ambiguous. This CDR3 comprises 13 residues. V was shortened by 4 bases and J by 7 bases, with 10 bases between the two germline ends. CDR1 is MNHEY, CDR2 SVGEGT, per germline. For the CDR3, the DNA is TGTGCCAGCAGTTCCCAGTGGATCGGGGAGCTGTTTTTT. Encoded protein: CASSSQWIGELFF.

The genes are TRBV20-1 and TRBJ1-1; tentatively, D is TRBD1 (5 bases). V shed 6 bases and J shed 5 bases, with 19 bases lying between them. The CDR3 is 14 residues long. Germline values: CDR1 DFQATT, CDR2 SNEGSKA (reference sequence). The CDR3 region has the DNA TGCAGTGCGGACGGACACCCAAGTAATACTGAAGCTTTCTTT. Translation gives CSADGHPSNTEAFF.

The V call is TRBV12-3 or TRBV12-4, the J call TRBJ1-1; the D is unclear. V lost 7 bases and J 0 bases, leaving 12 bases between the germline ends. This CDR3 is built from 14 residues. This chain's CDR3 is CASTLPGVNTEAFF. For the CDR3, the DNA is TGTGCCAGCACCCTCCCCGGGGTGAACACTGAAGCTTTCTTT.

The chain couples TRBV6-1 to TRBJ2-5; D might be TRBD1 or TRBD2, each matching 5 bases. The CDR3 totals 15 residues. Germline CDR1 and CDR2: MNHNS and SASEGT. V was pared by 6 bases and J by 2 bases, with 16 bases between. This CDR3 is CASRLGVMGQETQYF. CDR3 DNA: TGTGCCAGCAGGTTGGGGGTTATGGGTCAAGAGACCCAGTACTTC.

In its sample, this clonotype was seen a few times. The chain carries TRBV5-1 and TRBJ2-7; D is uncertain. V lost 4 bases and J lost 3, with 11 bases in between. Germline-derived CDR1 and CDR2 are SGHRS and YFSETQ. The length of the CDR3 is 13 residues. CDR3 DNA sequence: TGCGCCAGCAGCATCGACGGAGACTACGAGCAGTACTTC. Its protein is CASSIDGDYEQYF.

The chain links TRBV20-1 to TRBJ2-5; D not resolved. Germline V gene data show CDR1 as DFQATT and CDR2 as SNEGSKA (reference sequence). V was clipped by 2 bases and J by 3 bases, with 10 bases between them. The CDR3 runs to 13 residues. Here the CDR3 reads CSARQATKETQYF. Here the CDR3 DNA reads TGCAGTGCTAGACAAGCGACCAAAGAGACCCAGTACTTC.

Only a few counts were recorded for this clonotype. V and J are TRBV29-1 and TRBJ2-7; 10 bases match TRBD1. Germline loops: CDR1 SQVTM, CDR2 ANQGSEA. The CDR3 runs 13 residues. CDR3: CSSVGQGVSEQYF. CDR3 nucleotide sequence: TGCAGTTCCGTCGGACAGGGGGTTAGCGAGCAGTACTTC.

This clonotype was seen more than once but under ten times. V usage is TRBV10-3 and J usage is TRBJ1-2; no clear D. CDR1 is ENHRY and CDR2 is SYGVKD in the germline V gene. The length of the CDR3 is 14 residues. Trimming pared 2 bases from V and 8 bases from J, leaving 15 bases between. The CDR3 loop is CAISELGLNWGYTF. The CDR3 coding sequence is TGTGCCATCAGTGAGCTCGGGTTGAATTGGGGCTACACCTTC.

V and J are TRBV6-5 and TRBJ1-2; 9 nucleotides line up with TRBD1. Germline V lookup: CDR1 MNHEY, CDR2 SVGAGI. CDR3 length: 16 residues. V shed 0 bases and J 4 bases; nucleotides not matched to a gene: 6. The CDR3 nucleotides are TGTGCCAGCAGTTACTCGAGACAGGGGGGAGCCTATGGCTACACCTTC. Translating it yields CASSYSRQGGAYGYTF.

This rearrangement joins TRBV12-5 to TRBJ1-2; a weak D match, TRBD1 (6 bases). Looked up from germline, CDR1 is LGHNT and CDR2 is FRNRAP. Trimming removed 5 bases from V and 9 bases from J, with 13 bases in between. This CDR3 is 12 amino acids long. The DNA of the CDR3 is TGTGCTAGTGGTCTCCAGGGGCTAAGCTACACCTTC. Its protein is CASGLQGLSYTF.

A few counts support this clonotype. Here the CDR3 reads CASSLDIAGGGEQYF. The DNA for the CDR3 is TGTGCCAGCAGCTTAGATATCGCGGGGGGGGGCGAGCAGTACTTC. The V and J genes are TRBV7-2 and TRBJ2-7, with 9 bases identical to TRBD2. J lost 6 bases, V lost 1 base, and 7 bases had no gene match. The CDR3 is made up of 15 amino acids. Per the germline V gene, CDR1 is SGHTA and CDR2 is FQGNSA.

This rearrangement joins TRBV12-3 or TRBV12-4 to TRBJ2-1; TRBD2 matches at 11 bases. After removal of 6 bases from V and 9 bases from J, the junction contained 10 bases not matched to a gene. This CDR3 spans 15 amino acids. The CDR3: CASSPQLAGVGEQFF. Written as DNA, the CDR3 is TGTGCCAGCAGCCCCCAACTAGCGGGAGTTGGTGAGCAGTTCTTC.

As DNA, the CDR3 is TGTGCCAGCAGTTTAGCAGGGGGCAGTACCTATGGCTACACCTTC. Translation gives CASSLAGGSTYGYTF. The chain recombines TRBV28 with TRBJ1-2; TRBD1 aligns across 8 bases. Germline V CDR1 and CDR2: MDHEN, SYDVKM. CDR3 length equals 15 residues. V gave up 2 bases and J gave up 4 bases; unmatched junction bases: 6.

V gene TRBV20-1 combines with J gene TRBJ1-1, with D perhaps TRBD1 (6 bases). From germline, CDR1 is DFQATT and CDR2 SNEGSKA (reference sequence). Trimming took 0 bases from V and 2 from J, leaving 16 bases between them. The CDR3 spans 16 residues. The CDR3 coding sequence is TGCAGTGCTAGAGACGGCTACAGGGCCTTAAACACTGAAGCTTTCTTT. This encodes CSARDGYRALNTEAFF.

This clonotype turned up a few times. The chain employs TRBV27 and TRBJ2-7; D is undetermined. V gave up 0 bases and J gave up 1 base, with 16 bases separating them. CDR1 and CDR2 from the germline V gene are MNHEY and SMNVEV (reference sequence). CDR3 length equals 17 residues. The CDR3 DNA reads TGTGCCAGCAGTTTATCGTCAGGACGCATGCTTTCCTACGAGCAGTACTTC. Protein: CASSLSSGRMLSYEQYF.

V gene TRBV13 combines with J gene TRBJ2-5, with 11 bases lining up with TRBD2. The V gene's germline CDR1 is PRHDT and CDR2 FYEKMQ (reference sequence). J gave up 5 bases and V 5 bases, and 10 bases lay outside the gene matches. CDR3 length equals 16 residues. The CDR3, as DNA: TGTGCCAGCAGCGTGACGGGACTAGCGGTCGCCGAGACCCAGTACTTC. It translates to CASSVTGLAVAETQYF.

This clonotype has at least ten counts. V is TRBV7-2 and J is TRBJ2-7; the D is unclear. The length of the CDR3 is 12 residues. Germline V CDR1 and CDR2: SGHTA, FQGNSA. Trimming took 2 bases from V and 2 from J, leaving 4 bases between them. The CDR3 region is CASSLSPYEQYF. In DNA form, the CDR3 reads TGTGCCAGCAGCTTAAGTCCCTACGAGCAGTACTTC.

This clonotype appeared a few times. The chain joins TRBV5-1 to TRBJ2-3; D may be TRBD1 or TRBD2 (7 bases each). Trimming cost V 7 bases and J 3 bases, with 18 bases left between them. The germline V gene encodes CDR1 SGHRS and CDR2 YFSETQ. The CDR3 totals 15 residues. DNA of the CDR3: TGCGCCAGCGGGGCAGGGGGGGCGGAGACAGATACGCAGTATTTT. This encodes CASGAGGAETDTQYF.

This clonotype came up a few times. The chain uses TRBV6-1 and TRBJ1-6; D gene uncertain. Per germline, CDR1 MNHNS and CDR2 SASEGT. The CDR3 sequence is 13 residues long. V was clipped by 6 bases and J by 16 bases, with 19 bases between them. This chain's CDR3 is CASREVEHRALHF. The CDR3 DNA sequence: TGTGCCAGCAGGGAGGTGGAACATCGGGCTCTCCACTTT.

This chain links TRBV5-1 with TRBJ2-7; possibly TRBD1 for D (5 bases). The CDR3 consists of 15 residues. Germline CDR1 and CDR2: SGHRS and YFSETQ. V dropped 4 bases and J dropped 1 base, with 15 bases sitting between them. CDR3 sequence (DNA): TGCGCCAGCAGCCTTCTGAGGACACCTTCCTACGAGCAGTACTTC. It is translated as CASSLLRTPSYEQYF.